This T cell receptor (beta chain) was recorded in a study of technical replicates of blood from a few donors. The V and J ends lost 2 bases and 4 bases respectively, with 16 bases between them. Per germline, CDR1 MNHNY and CDR2 SVGAGI (reference sequence). The CDR3 runs to 16 residues. Produced via immunoSEQ multiplex PCR; TCRdb's table is partial and in-frame only. The data show about 79,000 clones, with more than 85% seen just once and about 0.4% held by the top ten. The V call is TRBV6-6, the J call TRBJ2-3, with D perhaps matching TRBD2 (6 bases). The TCR was taken from a human donor in good health. Some clones in this sample may be carry-over from other donors' samples. The sample was T cells isolated from PBMCs. The CDR3 DNA reads TGTGCCAGCAGTTACCCACTGGCGGGATCCTCAGATACGCAGTATTTT. Its protein product is CASSYPLAGSSDTQYF.